Presented here are 21 T cell receptor beta chains from one specimen sequenced in a study of cytomegalovirus exposure and HLA in healthy donors. PCR primers comprised 60 Vbeta and 13 Jbeta primers. Assay: immunoSEQ multiplex PCR; the TCRdb copy retains only in-frame clones and omits some. The repertoire has around 190,000 clones, 75% to 85% of them found once; the top ten carry 1% to 1.5%. Input material: PBMCs. These receptor sequences come from a girl aged 2-10 years in good health and CMV-seropositive.

The rearrangement links TRBV5-6 to TRBJ2-7; 8 bases match TRBD1. Germline lookup yields CDR1 SGHDT and CDR2 YYEEEE. The CDR3 has 16 residues. Trimming at V came to 0 bases and at J to 0 bases, leaving 5 bases not matched to a gene. The CDR3 bases are TGTGCCAGCAGCTTGGCCCCGGGACAGGACTCCTACGAGCAGTACTTC. Its translation is CASSLAPGQDSYEQYF. The full variable domain, rest sourced from reference TRBV5-6 and TRBJ2-7, is DAGVTQSPTHLIKTRGQQVTLRCSPKSGHDTVSWYQQALGQGPQFIFQYYEEEERQRGNFPDRFSGHQFPNYSSELNVNALLLGDSALYLCASSLAPGQDSYEQYFGPGTRLTVT.

The chain is built from TRBV6-1 and TRBJ1-5; D gene uncertain. The CDR3 extends over 15 amino acids. Trimming left V 5 bases short and J 2 bases short, with 13 bases between. Germline CDR1 is MNHNS and CDR2 is SASEGT. The CDR3 DNA follows: TGTGCCAGCAGTCCCCCGGTGAGGGGCAATCAGCCCCAGCATTTT. Its protein product is CASSPPVRGNQPQHF.

V usage is TRBV29-1 and J usage is TRBJ2-4; the match to TRBD1 covers 8 bases. The CDR3 has 14 residues. Germline CDR1 SQVTM, CDR2 ANQGSEA. The J segment lost 3 bases and the V segment lost 5 bases, leaving 6 bases of the junction unmatched. The CDR3 region is CSVLDRAGKNIQYF. The CDR3 DNA reads TGCAGCGTTCTGGACAGGGCGGGCAAAAACATTCAGTACTTC. Supplemented by reference TRBV29-1 and TRBJ2-4, the full variable domain reads SAVISQKPSRDICQRGTSLTIQCQVDSQVTMMFWYRQQPGQSLTLIATANQGSEATYESGFVIDKFPISRPNLTFSTLTVSNMSPEDSSIYLCSVLDRAGKNIQYFGAGTRLSVL.

The chain joins TRBV5-1 to TRBJ2-5; 11 nucleotides agree with TRBD1. The CDR3 totals 15 residues. The trim removed 4 bases at V and 4 bases at J, leaving 6 bases unmatched. Germline V lookup: CDR1 SGHRS, CDR2 YFSETQ. CDR3 nucleotides: TGCGCCAGCAGCCAAAGGACAGGGGGCGCAGAGACCCAGTACTTC. It encodes CASSQRTGGAETQYF.

The chain uses TRBV7-8 and TRBJ1-4, with 8 bases that match TRBD1. The CDR3 consists of 17 residues. CDR1 and CDR2 from the germline V gene are SGHVS and FQNEAQ. V lost 1 base and J lost 0; bases outside the gene matches: 4. The DNA of the CDR3 is TGTGCCAGCAGCTTAGGCAGGGGGCGGACAACTAATGAAAAACTGTTTTTT. Its translation: CASSLGRGRTTNEKLFF.

The rearrangement uses TRBV15 and TRBJ1-2; the match to TRBD1 covers 10 bases. The CDR3 is made up of 18 amino acids. With 0 bases clipped from V and 3 bases from J, the junction kept 10 bases outside the gene matches. Germline V CDR1 and CDR2: LNHNV, YYDKDF (reference sequence). In DNA form, the CDR3 reads TGTGCCACCAGCAGAGAGAAACTGACAGGGGGCGAGGACTATGGCTACACCTTC. As protein: CATSREKLTGGEDYGYTF.

The rearrangement joins TRBV11-3 to TRBJ2-7, with a weak D call TRBD2 (6 bases). With 1 base removed from V and 5 bases from J, the gap between germline ends came to 6 bases. The CDR3 spans 12 residues. Looked up from germline, CDR1 is SGHNT and CDR2 is YENEEA. The CDR3 DNA follows: TGTGCCAGCAGCTTAGGGAGGGACGAGCAGTACTTC. Translating it yields CASSLGRDEQYF.

The chain carries TRBV10-2 and TRBJ1-1; D call uncertain. V was pared by 8 bases and J by 0 bases, with 16 bases between. The CDR3 has 15 residues. Per germline, CDR1 WSHSY and CDR2 SAAADI. The CDR3 DNA is TGCGCCAGCCTACCCCAGCGCGGCATGAACACTGAAGCTTTCTTT. Amino acid sequence: CASLPQRGMNTEAFF.

The chain couples TRBV4-2 to TRBJ2-7, with no clear D. V lost 0 bases and J lost 5, with 11 bases in between. In germline, CDR1 is LGHNA, CDR2 YNFKEQ. CDR3 size: 14 residues. The CDR3 DNA follows: TGTGCCAGCAGCCAAGACACAGCCACGGACGAGCAGTACTTC. Amino acids: CASSQDTATDEQYF.

The J gene is TRBJ2-7, the V gene TRBV18, with 8 bases fitting TRBD1. This CDR3 is built from 14 residues. Germline V gives CDR1 KGHSH, CDR2 LQKENI. Trimming cost V 3 bases and J 2 bases; bases outside gene matches: 3. This chain's CDR3 is CASSPGTGTYEQYF. CDR3 sequence (DNA): TGTGCCAGCTCACCCGGGACAGGCACCTACGAGCAGTACTTC.

This rearrangement joins TRBV7-2 to TRBJ2-1; D unclear. The germline V gene has CDR1 SGHTA and CDR2 FQGNSA. The CDR3 is made up of 18 amino acids. V was pared by 3 bases and J by 0 bases, with 18 bases between. CDR3 sequence reads: CASSFPPASSLSYNEQFF. The CDR3 region has the DNA TGTGCCAGCAGCTTTCCCCCAGCGAGTAGCCTCTCCTACAATGAGCAGTTCTTC.

The chain combines TRBV6-1 with TRBJ2-5; 10 bases line up with TRBD1. CDR1 is MNHNS, CDR2 SASEGT, per germline. V was pared by 0 bases and J by 5 bases, with 9 bases of the junction left unmatched. The CDR3 is 17 amino acids. CDR3 bases: TGTGCCAGCAGTGAAGCTCCCCCGGACAGGGGGGGTGAGACCCAGTACTTC. Translated: CASSEAPPDRGGETQYF.

V and J are TRBV4-2 and TRBJ2-6; 7 bases line up with TRBD1. Germline V gene data show CDR1 as LGHNA and CDR2 as YNFKEQ. V shed 6 bases, J shed 4 bases, and the junction held 21 bases outside the gene matches. CDR3 length: 20 residues. The CDR3 is CASRQFAGDRPSSGANVLTF. The DNA of the CDR3 is TGTGCCAGCAGGCAGTTCGCTGGGGACAGACCTTCATCCGGGGCCAACGTCCTGACTTTC.

This chain connects TRBV7-8 to TRBJ2-3; D is perhaps TRBD1 (5 bases). The length of the CDR3 is 11 residues. From germline, CDR1 is SGHVS and CDR2 FQNEAQ. Trimming removed 5 bases from V and 11 bases from J, with 11 bases in between. CDR3 sequence: CASSVTGEQYF. The CDR3, as DNA: TGTGCCAGCAGCGTCACAGGCGAGCAGTATTTT.

This chain links TRBV11-2 with TRBJ1-2, with D possibly TRBD1 on 5 matching bases. CDR1 is SGHAT, CDR2 FQNNGV, per germline. Trimming cost V 1 base and J 6 bases, with 9 bases left between them. The CDR3 loop spans 13 amino acids. In DNA form, the CDR3 reads TGTGCCAGCAGCTTAGTTCAGGGTAATGGCTACACCTTC. It encodes CASSLVQGNGYTF.

The chain combines TRBV28 with TRBJ2-7; 7 nucleotides match TRBD2. This CDR3 region has 14 residues. After removal of 6 bases from V and 4 bases from J, the junction contained 9 bases not matched to a gene. Germline V gene lookup returns CDR1 MDHEN and CDR2 SYDVKM. This chain's CDR3 is CASSWQGGWYEQYF. The CDR3 DNA is TGTGCCAGCAGCTGGCAGGGAGGGTGGTACGAGCAGTACTTC. Combining the CDR3 with reference TRBV28 and TRBJ2-7 gives the whole variable domain DVKVTQSSRYLVKRTGEKVFLECVQDMDHENMFWYRQDPGLGLRLIYFSYDVKMKEKGDIPEGYSVSREKKERFSLILESASTNQTSMYLCASSWQGGWYEQYFGPGTRLTVT.

The chain joins TRBV28 to TRBJ2-1; 11 bases line up with TRBD2. The CDR3 has 18 residues. CDR1 and CDR2 from the germline V gene are MDHEN and SYDVKM. J lost 10 bases, V lost 5 bases, and 19 bases had no gene match. CDR3 residues: CASSVGLVLAGGAGEQFF. The DNA for the CDR3 is TGTGCCAGCAGTGTCGGTCTCGTCCTAGCGGGGGGAGCCGGAGAGCAGTTCTTC.

The chain uses TRBV2 and TRBJ2-7; 8 bases map to TRBD1. Germline values: CDR1 SNHLY, CDR2 FYNNEI. The V and J ends lost 4 bases and 6 bases, in that order; junction bases with no gene match: 5. This CDR3 region has 13 residues. The CDR3 protein is CASSGDRGPEQYF. For the CDR3, the DNA is TGTGCCAGCAGTGGTGACAGGGGCCCCGAGCAGTACTTC.

The V and J genes are TRBV5-4 and TRBJ1-3, with D hard to call. The CDR3 totals 14 residues. CDR1 and CDR2 (germline): SGHNT, YYREEE (reference sequence). V lost 4 bases and J 0 bases, leaving 8 bases between the germline ends. The CDR3 loop reads CASSPTYSGNTIYF. In DNA, the CDR3 is TGTGCCAGCAGCCCGACTTACTCTGGAAACACCATATATTTT. Using reference TRBV5-4 and TRBJ1-3 for the parts outside the CDR3, the full variable domain is ETGVTQSPTHLIKTRGQQVTLRCSSQSGHNTVSWYQQALGQGPQFIFQYYREEENGRGNFPPRFSGLQFPNYSSELNVNALELDDSALYLCASSPTYSGNTIYFGEGSWLTVV.

This clone came up once. The chain links TRBV9 to TRBJ2-7; 8 nucleotides line up with TRBD2. The CDR3 covers 16 residues. J was trimmed by 3 bases and V by 1 base; bases with no gene match: 9. CDR1 is SGDLS and CDR2 is YYNGEE in the germline V gene. The CDR3 sequence: CASSVSSTSADYEQYF. The CDR3 region has the DNA TGTGCCAGCAGCGTATCCTCGACTAGCGCCGACTACGAGCAGTACTTC. Full variable domain (remainder filled in from reference TRBV9 and TRBJ2-7): DSGVTQTPKHLITATGQRVTLRCSPRSGDLSVYWYQQSLDQGLQFLIQYYNGEERAKGNILERFSAQQFPDLHSELNLSSLELGDSALYFCASSVSSTSADYEQYFGPGTRLTVT.

V gene TRBV19 combines with J gene TRBJ1-5; D may be TRBD1 (5 bases). Germline CDR1 reads LNHDA; CDR2 reads SQIVND (reference sequence). CDR3 size: 14 residues. The V and J ends lost 6 bases and 3 bases respectively, with 12 bases between them. The chain's CDR3 is CASRPTGNNQPQHF. DNA of the CDR3: TGTGCCAGTAGACCCACAGGTAACAATCAGCCCCAGCATTTT. Full variable domain (rest looked up from reference TRBV19 and TRBJ1-5): DGGITQSPKYLFRKEGQNVTLSCEQNLNHDAMYWYRQDPGQGLRLIYYSQIVNDFQKGDIAEGYSVSREKKESFPLTVTSAQKNPTAFYLCASRPTGNNQPQHFGDGTRLSIL.